The clone carrying this T cell receptor beta chain was seen a single time. What it recognizes is unknown. As handled by the study authors: There were no quality scores in the junction-only immunoSEQ sequences, so filtering differed. Method: immunoSEQ multiplex PCR; TCRdb's copy keeps in-frame clones and lacks some. The DNA was the basis for D and trimming; V, J and clone size are from that table. The sample shows about 2.3 million clones, 92% of them seen only once. This sample was taken from a study of shared clonotypes between healthy human individuals. Study-level information: Sampling drew on donors who were a couple of women and three men aged 18 to 49. The study used three CD4 naive, three CD4 memory, two CD8 naive and one CD8 memory plate per donor. General observations from the study: Non-shared clonotypes displayed generation probabilities falling below those of clonotypes present in all four donors.

Germline V gene lookup returns CDR1 SQVTM and CDR2 ANQGSEA. CDR3 length equals 13 residues. V lost 7 bases to trimming and J lost 5 bases, with 17 bases between them. V is TRBV29-1 and J is TRBJ2-5; either TRBD1 or TRBD2 may fit D (5 bases each). This receptor was taken from a man aged 18 to 30 in good health. Some clones in this sample may be carry-over from other donors' samples. Sequenced: naive CD4+ T cells from PBMCs. The subset was: CD45RA+ positively selected. CDR3 amino acids: CSAGWGRGETQYF. CDR3 coding DNA: TGCAGCGCCGGGTGGGGCCGCGGGGAGACCCAGTACTTC.